This TCR beta chain was sequenced in a study of cytomegalovirus exposure and HLA in healthy donors (dated by TCRdb to the late 2010s). Regarding the complete study: An earlier analysis of 587 of the donors reported about 260 Gb of sequence data and 90 million to 120 million unique TCR beta sequences obtained from 180 million or so T cells. Of the roughly 400 genotyped donors, 81% fell in the genetic ancestry cluster associated with self-reported Caucasian donors. To decide whether each TCR beta V gene segment behaved as functional or pseudogenic, an earlier analysis of 587 of the donors relied on high-throughput TCR beta sequencing. A few DR-DQ haplotypes were treated as single units for association and clustering because of strong linkage in the cohort. Donor age, sex, ethnicity and CMV serostatus were compiled alongside the repertoire data. Among about 370 genotyped donors of the cohort, an average of around 250,000 unique TCR beta nucleotide sequences was sequenced per donor, of which about 19% were non-productive. In the later analysis, no new phenotypic data were used to find candidate immune exposures; instead, reliance was placed on TCR beta sequences and their occurrence across donors. In a later analysis, previously published TCR beta repertoires from hundreds of donors were re-analyzed and high-resolution HLA genotyping was added so that TCR occurrence patterns could be studied. HLA typing included class I and class II loci at four-digit resolution. Every repertoire in the discovery cohort had been generated on one and the same sequencing platform. The study was designed to test whether signatures of past pathogen exposure could be identified by cataloging public T cell receptors. The number of typed donors differed by locus: about 620-640 for A, B, C, DRB1 and DQB1; some 500 for DQA1; approximately 600 for DPA1; and about 450 for DPB1. Besides the first cohort of about 730 subjects, a separate validation cohort made up of over 100 different subjects was used. The T cell repertoires of 666 subjects were profiled by immunosequencing and related to cytomegalovirus serostatus. Approximately 310 gigabases of sequencing data and around 90 million unique TCR sequences made up an early release that covered about 640 HLA-typed donors. A later genetic analysis used genome-wide SNP genotypes for about 65% of the roughly 700 donors, treating that subset as a discovery cohort. To predict cytomegalovirus infection status, the study combined high-throughput TCR immunosequencing, statistical association of individual TCRs with disease status, and machine learning. Paper-wide results and their limitations: In vitro tests confirmed that three of the cytomegalovirus-associated TCR beta chains recognize cytomegalovirus antigens. It was suggested by the authors that the approach could potentially be generalized to other disease states and immunological phenotypes. The sequencing pipeline was judged likely to have produced a cluster of highly shared sequence variants as a technical artifact. A later analysis found that most CMV-associated TCR beta chains appeared HLA-restricted, with HLA associations seemingly driven largely by CMV exposure. The 87-base-pair reads could not distinguish some IMGT-functional V segments, including TRBV6-2 and TRBV6-3, so those segments were excluded. Several of the top co-occurrence clusters appeared to be linked to parvovirus B19, influenza, CMV and Epstein-Barr virus, according to a later analysis. Most TCR sequences were observed very rarely across donors, whereas some public TCRs were present in many individuals. A later analysis associated roughly 17,000 TCR beta sequences with specific HLA alleles at a false discovery rate of 0.05. Roughly uniform sequencing depth across donors was assumed in presence/absence analyses, although this assumption may not hold. Only TCR beta chains were sequenced in this cohort, and the absence of alpha or paired-chain data limited detectable features. Strong co-occurrence of HLA alleles, especially DR and DQ, made assigning TCR associations to individual alleles difficult. HLA typing was unavailable for some donors at each locus, so association tests used only the typed subset. In the study, about 150 TCR beta chains were listed as associated with cytomegalovirus. A later analysis found that TCR association rates varied across HLA loci, with DRB1 alleles showing the most associated TCRs and HLA-C alleles the fewest. A further reported finding was that TCR beta sequences accurately predicted the HLA-A and HLA-B alleles for most subjects in the first cohort. The only immune exposure information available for the cohort was CMV serostatus. V-gene and J-gene trimming of TCR beta chains was associated with a missense DCLRE1C variant in a later genetic analysis, and the association was replicated in an independent cohort. The classifier was reported to diagnose cytomegalovirus status with high specificity and sensitivity in both the original and validation cohorts. Linkage disequilibrium might explain the correlated functional status among segregating V segments, but an unknown experimental factor could not be excluded. A later analysis found that HLA-associated TCR beta chains were more clonally expanded and had lower generation probabilities than equally common non-associated chains. An earlier analysis of approximately 540 of the donors showed that most TCR beta V segments appeared in productive rearrangements either about 87% or about 30% of the time, which broadly matched IMGT annotations. Because counts were too low, 15 to 20 rarely observed V segments, including chromosome 9 orphons, were excluded from the earlier analysis of several hundred of the donors. In a later genetic analysis, fewer N-insertions in productive TCRs were reported among donors in an Asian-associated ancestry cluster than the approximately 670-donor mean.

This clone was detected a few times. Its antigen specificity is not known. Base quality data are lacking; no much larger clone is found one base away. Spanning cysteine to phenylalanine, the CDR3 consists of 13 amino acids. Just the 39-base CDR3 DNA is kept, in frame starting at base 1. CDR1 is given as SGHTA and CDR2 as FQGTGA, both from the germline V gene. Trimming costs V 5 bases and J 6 bases, and their ends lie 10 bases apart. Libraries were prepared through the immunoSEQ multiplex PCR assay. The multiplex PCR relied on a mix of 60 forward primers for TCR Vbeta segments and 13 reverse primers for TCR Jbeta segments. The CDR3 region of rearranged TCR beta genes was amplified from genomic DNA by a multiplex PCR assay. On the Illumina HiSeq System, the amplified TCR beta libraries were sequenced as 87-base-pair reads. Regarding the original processing steps: A later analysis tallied around 80 million unique TCR beta chains across the approximately 670 repertoires, and approximately 9.9 million of those chains were shared by two or more donors. To remove PCR and sequencing errors, raw reads were error-corrected and collapsed into unique sequences using a nearest-neighbor algorithm that merged closely related sequences. Alignment of CDR3 sequences to IMGT reference sequences was used to assign V, D and J gene segments. For a sequence to be retained, at least a six-nucleotide match to both a V gene segment and a J gene segment was required. Rearrangements were classified as productive when the CDR3 lacked stop codons and remained in frame with V and J, and all other rearrangements were classified as non-productive. CDR3 was defined by IMGT convention, running from the second conserved V-encoded cysteine to the conserved J-encoded phenylalanine. The earlier analysis of some 550 of the donors excluded any sequence lacking an unambiguous match to a single V gene segment. An earlier analysis of a few hundred of the donors classified V segments as functional when productive rearrangements were above 56.7% and as segregating when the standard deviation between donors was above 5%. A statistical classification framework was built for diagnosing cytomegalovirus status from the catalog of TCR beta chain sequences. In a later analysis, TCR nucleotide sequences were compared against IMGT/GENE-DB human TR gene sequences so that V and J genes could be assigned. In a later analysis, CDR3 sequences and most-parsimonious VDJ recombination scenarios were assigned using the TCRdist pipeline. In a later analysis, each TCR beta chain was defined by its CDR3 amino acid sequence together with its V-gene family, and reads without a unique V-gene family were excluded. In a later analysis, 550 to 650 highly shared, low-generation-probability nucleotide sequences were removed to address suspected cross-contamination and a sequencing artifact. In a later analysis, a clonal expansion index was calculated for each public chain from normalized within-repertoire ranks of inferred template counts. Generation probabilities in a later analysis came from a VDJ recombination model fitted to out-of-frame rearrangements, and those results were checked against IGoR. A later analysis scored TCR-TCR, TCR-HLA and TCR-CMV co-occurrence with hypergeometric tests, applying a repertoire-size bias correction to TCR pairs. False discovery rates were estimated in a later analysis by permuting HLA or CMV assignments 20 times. In a later analysis, co-occurring TCRs were grouped using DBSCAN, and TCRdist sequence similarity was added for clustering within HLA-allele-positive subsets. For co-occurrence clustering, repertoires with fewer than 30,000 or more than 120,000 public chains were excluded, along with several repertoires with anomalous nucleotide sharing. TCRdb's version of the immuneACCESS table is confined to in-frame rearrangements and falls short of the full clone set. An unresolved V gene accounts for under half of the shortfall where checked; the remainder is of unknown origin. The V and J calls and clone size come from that table; D and trimming were worked out from the DNA. The sample table lists over 85,000 clones, about 8% of them with a count of one. In total, the top ten clones hold under 3% of the sample.

The cohort comprised around 690 healthy bone marrow donors. At the time of sampling, every cohort member was nominally healthy, though immune exposures that went unrecorded were likely present. The donor tested CMV seronegative and was one of the 352 seronegative cohort members. A peripheral blood sample was provided by each donor, and peripheral blood mononuclear cells were used for TCR beta sequencing. Genomic DNA was extracted from the blood cell samples with the Qiagen DNeasy Blood Extraction Kit. The rearrangement joined TRBV7-3 to TRBJ2-2, with the identity of the D gene unclear. The source is a man over 45 in good health and CMV-seronegative. Specimen: PBMCs. CDR3 loop: CASSTRQAGELFF. The bases read TGTGCCAGCAGCACCCGACAAGCCGGGGAGCTGTTTTTT. The CDR3 plus the reference TRBV7-3 and TRBJ2-2 genes for the other parts give the full variable domain: GAGVSQTPSNKVTEKGKYVELRCDPISGHTALYWYRQSLGQGPEFLIYFQGTGAADDSGLPNDRFFAVRPEGSVSTLKIQRTERGDSAVYLCASSTRQAGELFFGEGSRLTVL.